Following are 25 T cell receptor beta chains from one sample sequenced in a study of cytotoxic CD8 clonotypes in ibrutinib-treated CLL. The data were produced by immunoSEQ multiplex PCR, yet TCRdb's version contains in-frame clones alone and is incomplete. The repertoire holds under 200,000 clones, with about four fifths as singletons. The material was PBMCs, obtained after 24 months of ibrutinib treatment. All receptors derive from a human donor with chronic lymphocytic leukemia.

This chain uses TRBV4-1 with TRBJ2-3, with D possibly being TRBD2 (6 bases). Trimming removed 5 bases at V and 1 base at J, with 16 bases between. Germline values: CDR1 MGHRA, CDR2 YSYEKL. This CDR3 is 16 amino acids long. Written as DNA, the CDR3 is TGCGCCAGCAGCAAATATGGCGGGGAGCGCACAGATACGCAGTATTTT. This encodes CASSKYGGERTDTQYF.

CDR3 residues: CASSLVPLYNQPQHF. As DNA, the CDR3 is TGTGCCAGCAGCTTAGTGCCTCTTTACAATCAGCCCCAGCATTTT. The rearrangement joins TRBV7-2 to TRBJ1-5; D gene ambiguous. The V gene lost 1 base and the J gene lost 3 bases, with 10 bases spanning the gap. The CDR3 runs to 15 residues. Germline CDR1 reads SGHTA; CDR2 reads FQGNSA. The variable domain in full, with the rest retrieved from reference TRBV7-2 and TRBJ1-5, is GAGVSQSPSNKVTEKGKDVELRCDPISGHTALYWYRQSLGQGLEFLIYFQGNSAPDKSGLPSDRFSAERTGGSVSTLTIQRTQQEDSAVYLCASSLVPLYNQPQHFGDGTRLSIL.

In DNA, the CDR3 is TGTGCCAGCAGTTACTCGACCGAAAAACTGTTTTTT. Translation: CASSYSTEKLFF. The chain employs TRBV6-6 and TRBJ1-4, with D hard to call. The CDR3 contains 12 residues. V was cut by 0 bases and J by 8 bases, with 4 bases left in between. From germline, CDR1 is MNHNY and CDR2 SVGAGI (reference sequence).

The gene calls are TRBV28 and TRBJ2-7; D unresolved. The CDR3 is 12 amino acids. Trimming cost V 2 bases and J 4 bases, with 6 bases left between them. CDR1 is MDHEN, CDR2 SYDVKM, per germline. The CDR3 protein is CASSLRAYEQYF. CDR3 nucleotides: TGTGCCAGCAGTTTACGGGCTTACGAGCAGTACTTC.

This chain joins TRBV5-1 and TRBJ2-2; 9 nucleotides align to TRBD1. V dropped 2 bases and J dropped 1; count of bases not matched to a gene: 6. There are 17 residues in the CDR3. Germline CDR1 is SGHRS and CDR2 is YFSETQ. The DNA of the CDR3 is TGCGCCAGCAGCTTCTATCCGGGACAGGGGAACACCGGGGAGCTGTTTTTT. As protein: CASSFYPGQGNTGELFF.

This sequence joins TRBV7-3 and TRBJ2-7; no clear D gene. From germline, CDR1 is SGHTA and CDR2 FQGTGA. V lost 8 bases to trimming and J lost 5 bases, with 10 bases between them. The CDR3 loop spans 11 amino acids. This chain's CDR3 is CASELKDEQYF. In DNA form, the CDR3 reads TGTGCCAGCGAGCTCAAGGACGAGCAGTACTTC. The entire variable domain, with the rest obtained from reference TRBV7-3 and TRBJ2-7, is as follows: GAGVSQTPSNKVTEKGKYVELRCDPISGHTALYWYRQSLGQGPEFLIYFQGTGAADDSGLPNDRFFAVRPEGSVSTLKIQRTERGDSAVYLCASELKDEQYFGPGTRLTVT.

CDR3 in DNA: TGCGCCAGCAGCAGGGTACCGGGACAGGGGACGGAGACCCAGTACTTC. It is translated as CASSRVPGQGTETQYF. J is TRBJ2-5 and V is TRBV5-1; TRBD1 matches at 10 bases. The V and J ends lost 4 bases and 5 bases, in that order; junction bases with no gene match: 11. The CDR3 loop spans 16 amino acids. Germline CDR1 SGHRS, CDR2 YFSETQ.

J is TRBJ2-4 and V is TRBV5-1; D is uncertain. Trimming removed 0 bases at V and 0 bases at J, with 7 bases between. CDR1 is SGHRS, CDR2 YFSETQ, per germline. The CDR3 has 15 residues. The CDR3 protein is CASSLGAGAKNIQYF. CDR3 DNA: TGCGCCAGCAGCTTGGGGGCTGGAGCCAAAAACATTCAGTACTTC.

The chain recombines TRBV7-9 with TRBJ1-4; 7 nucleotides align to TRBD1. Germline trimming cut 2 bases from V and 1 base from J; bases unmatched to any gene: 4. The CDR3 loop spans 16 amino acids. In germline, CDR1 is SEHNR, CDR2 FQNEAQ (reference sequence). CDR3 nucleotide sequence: TGTGCCAGCAGCTTATCGCCAGGGGGAACTAATGAAAAACTGTTTTTT. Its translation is CASSLSPGGTNEKLFF. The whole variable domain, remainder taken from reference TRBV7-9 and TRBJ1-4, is DTGVSQNPRHKITKRGQNVTFRCDPISEHNRLYWYRQTLGQGPEFLTYFQNEAQLEKSRLLSDRFSAERPKGSFSTLEIQRTEQGDSAMYLCASSLSPGGTNEKLFFGSGTQLSVL.

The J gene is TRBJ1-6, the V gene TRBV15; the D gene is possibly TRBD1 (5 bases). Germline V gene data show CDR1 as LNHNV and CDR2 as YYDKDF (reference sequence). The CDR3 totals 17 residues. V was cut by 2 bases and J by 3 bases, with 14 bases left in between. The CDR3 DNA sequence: TGTGCCACCAGCAGATCTCCGGGACTGAACTATAATTCACCCCTCCACTTT. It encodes CATSRSPGLNYNSPLHF. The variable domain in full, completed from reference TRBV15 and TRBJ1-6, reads DAMVIQNPRYQVTQFGKPVTLSCSQTLNHNVMYWYQQKSSQAPKLLFHYYDKDFNNEADTPDNFQSRRPNTSFCFLDIRSPGLGDTAMYLCATSRSPGLNYNSPLHFGNGTRLTVT.

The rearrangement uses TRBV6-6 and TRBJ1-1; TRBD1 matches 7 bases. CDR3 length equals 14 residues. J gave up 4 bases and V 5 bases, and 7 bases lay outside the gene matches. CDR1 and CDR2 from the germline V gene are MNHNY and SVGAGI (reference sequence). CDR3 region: CASSPTGSGTEAFF. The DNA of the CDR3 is TGTGCCAGCAGTCCGACAGGGAGCGGCACTGAAGCTTTCTTT.

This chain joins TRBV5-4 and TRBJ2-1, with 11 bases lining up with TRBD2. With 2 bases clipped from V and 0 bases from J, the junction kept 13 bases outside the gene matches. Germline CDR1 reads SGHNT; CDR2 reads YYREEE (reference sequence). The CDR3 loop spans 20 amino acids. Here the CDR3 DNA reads TGTGCCAGCAGCTTACGATCGGGGACTAGCGGTATGAGCTCCTACAATGAGCAGTTCTTC. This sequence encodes CASSLRSGTSGMSSYNEQFF.

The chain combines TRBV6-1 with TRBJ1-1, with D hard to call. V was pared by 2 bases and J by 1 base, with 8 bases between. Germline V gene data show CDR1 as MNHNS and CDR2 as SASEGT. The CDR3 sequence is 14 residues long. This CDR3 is CASSEYGQNTEAFF. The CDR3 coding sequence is TGTGCCAGCAGTGAATATGGGCAGAACACTGAAGCTTTCTTT.

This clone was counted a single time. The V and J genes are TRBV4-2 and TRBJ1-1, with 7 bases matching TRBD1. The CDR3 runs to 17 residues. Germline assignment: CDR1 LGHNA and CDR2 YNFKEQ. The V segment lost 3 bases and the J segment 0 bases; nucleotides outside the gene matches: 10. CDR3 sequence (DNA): TGTGCCAGCAGCCACCACCGGGACAGAGACATGAACACTGAAGCTTTCTTT. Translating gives CASSHHRDRDMNTEAFF.

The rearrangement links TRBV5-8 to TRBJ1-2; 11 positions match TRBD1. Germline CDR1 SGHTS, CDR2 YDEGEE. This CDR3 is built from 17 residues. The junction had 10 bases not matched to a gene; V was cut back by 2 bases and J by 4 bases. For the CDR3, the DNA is TGTGCCAGCAGCTTCTTCCGGGACAGGGGGTCCCTCTATGGCTACACCTTC. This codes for CASSFFRDRGSLYGYTF. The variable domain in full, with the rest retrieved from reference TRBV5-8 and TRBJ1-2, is EAGVTQSPTHLIKTRGQQATLRCSPISGHTSVYWYQQALGLGLQFLLWYDEGEERNRGNFPPRFSGRQFPNYSSELNVNALELEDSALYLCASSFFRDRGSLYGYTFGSGTRLTVV.

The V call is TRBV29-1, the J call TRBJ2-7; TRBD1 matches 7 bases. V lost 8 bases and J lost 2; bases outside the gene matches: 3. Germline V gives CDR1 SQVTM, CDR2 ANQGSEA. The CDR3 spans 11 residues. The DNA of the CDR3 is TGCAGCTACGGGACAGCCTACGAGCAGTACTTC. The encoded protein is CSYGTAYEQYF.

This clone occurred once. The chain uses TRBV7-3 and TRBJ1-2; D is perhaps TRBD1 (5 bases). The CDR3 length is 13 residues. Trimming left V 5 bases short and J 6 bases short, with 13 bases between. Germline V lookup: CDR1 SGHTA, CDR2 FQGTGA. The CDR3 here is CASSHAGGDGYTF. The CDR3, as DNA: TGTGCCAGCAGCCACGCCGGGGGGGATGGCTACACCTTC.

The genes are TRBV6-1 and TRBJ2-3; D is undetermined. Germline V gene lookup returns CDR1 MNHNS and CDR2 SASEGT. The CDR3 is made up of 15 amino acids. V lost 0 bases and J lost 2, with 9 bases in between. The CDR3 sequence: CASSEALLTTDTQYF. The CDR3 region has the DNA TGTGCCAGCAGTGAAGCGCTTCTAACCACAGATACGCAGTATTTT.

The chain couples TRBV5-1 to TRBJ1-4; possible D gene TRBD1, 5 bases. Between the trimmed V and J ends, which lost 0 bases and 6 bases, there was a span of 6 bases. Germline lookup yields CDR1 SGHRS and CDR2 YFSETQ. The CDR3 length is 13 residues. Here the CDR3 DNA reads TGCGCCAGCAGCTTGGGGGACGATGAAAAACTGTTTTTT. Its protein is CASSLGDDEKLFF.

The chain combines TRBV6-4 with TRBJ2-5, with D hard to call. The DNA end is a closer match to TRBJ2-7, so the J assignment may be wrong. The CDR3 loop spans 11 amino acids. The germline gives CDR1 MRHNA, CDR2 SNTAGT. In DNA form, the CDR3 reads TGTGCCAGCAGCCTTCGTCACGAGCAGTACTTC. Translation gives CASSLRHEQYF.

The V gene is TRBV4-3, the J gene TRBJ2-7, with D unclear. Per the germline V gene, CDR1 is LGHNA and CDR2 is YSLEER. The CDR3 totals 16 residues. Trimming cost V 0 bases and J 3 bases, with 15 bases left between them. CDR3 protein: CASSQDGRQTYYEQYF. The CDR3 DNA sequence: TGCGCCAGCAGCCAAGATGGGCGGCAAACATACTACGAGCAGTACTTC.

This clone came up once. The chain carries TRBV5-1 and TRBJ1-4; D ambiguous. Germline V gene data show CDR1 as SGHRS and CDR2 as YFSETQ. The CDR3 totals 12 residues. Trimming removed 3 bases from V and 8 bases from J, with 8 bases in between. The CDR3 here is CASSYQGEKLFF. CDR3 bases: TGCGCCAGCAGCTACCAAGGCGAAAAACTGTTTTTT.

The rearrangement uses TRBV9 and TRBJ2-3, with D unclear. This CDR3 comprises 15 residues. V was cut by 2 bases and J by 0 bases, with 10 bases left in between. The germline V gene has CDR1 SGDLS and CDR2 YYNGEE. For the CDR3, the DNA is TGTGCCAGCAGCGTTCGCGCTCCTAGCACAGATACGCAGTATTTT. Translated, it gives CASSVRAPSTDTQYF. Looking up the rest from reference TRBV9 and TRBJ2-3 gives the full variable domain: DSGVTQTPKHLITATGQRVTLRCSPRSGDLSVYWYQQSLDQGLQFLIQYYNGEERAKGNILERFSAQQFPDLHSELNLSSLELGDSALYFCASSVRAPSTDTQYFGPGTRLTVL.

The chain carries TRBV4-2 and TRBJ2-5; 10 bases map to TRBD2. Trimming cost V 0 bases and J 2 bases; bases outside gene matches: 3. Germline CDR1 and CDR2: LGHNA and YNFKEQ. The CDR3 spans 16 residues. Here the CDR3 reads CASSQDPGLAQETQYF. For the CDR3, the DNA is TGTGCCAGCAGCCAAGATCCGGGACTAGCGCAAGAGACCCAGTACTTC.

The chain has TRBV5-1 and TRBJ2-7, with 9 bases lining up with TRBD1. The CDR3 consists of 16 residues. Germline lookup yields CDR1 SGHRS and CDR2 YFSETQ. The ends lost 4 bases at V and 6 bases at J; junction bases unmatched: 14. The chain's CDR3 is CASSLREAGQGAEQYF. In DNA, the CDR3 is TGCGCCAGCAGCCTTCGTGAGGCGGGACAGGGAGCCGAGCAGTACTTC. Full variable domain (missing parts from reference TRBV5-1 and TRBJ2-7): KAGVTQTPRYLIKTRGQQVTLSCSPISGHRSVSWYQQTPGQGLQFLFEYFSETQRNKGNFPGRFSGRQFSNSRSEMNVSTLELGDSALYLCASSLREAGQGAEQYFGPGTRLTVT.